Listed below are T cell receptor beta chains from one sample, sequenced in a study of shared clonotypes between healthy human individuals. Libraries were prepared by immunoSEQ multiplex PCR; TCRdb keeps only in-frame clonotypes and omits some of them. Of 400,000 to 600,000 clones in the sample, about 76% are singletons; the top ten hold approximately 13%. Sequencing input: PBMCs. Every receptor here comes from a middle-aged woman in good health. Some clones in this sample may be carry-over from other donors' samples. CDR3s include the opening cysteine and the closing phenylalanine or tryptophan. The D gene is left open where the match is weak. Clone size is shown for a subset of rows, as once, few, many or a class of expanded clone.

TRBJ2-5	-	14	TRBV5-1	-	CASSLMGLQETQYF	TGCGCCAGCAGCTTAATGGGCCTCCAAGAGACCCAGTACTTC
TRBJ2-2	-	15	TRBV14	-	CASSLPGRVTGELFF	TGTGCCAGCAGCCTCCCGGGACGGGTCACCGGGGAGCTGTTTTTT
TRBJ2-7	-	14	TRBV9	-	CASSPRDPIGEQYF	TGTGCCAGCAGCCCACGGGACCCCATTGGGGAGCAGTACTTC
TRBJ2-7	-	15	TRBV5-1	-	CASSSGWTVSYEQYF	TGCGCCAGCAGCTCCGGTTGGACAGTCTCCTACGAGCAGTACTTC
TRBJ2-3	-	14	TRBV5-4	-	CASSLPTSTDTQYF	TGTGCCAGCAGCTTGCCAACTAGCACAGATACGCAGTATTTT
TRBJ2-7	-	13	TRBV7-6	once	CASSEYRVNEQYF	TGTGCCAGCAGCGAATACAGGGTTAACGAGCAGTACTTC
TRBJ1-5	-	13	TRBV6-4	-	CASSAGANQPQHF	TGTGCCAGCAGTGCTGGGGCCAATCAGCCCCAGCATTTT
TRBJ2-2	TRBD1	14	TRBV29-1	-	CSVLLTGDTGELFF	TGCAGCGTCCTCTTGACAGGGGACACCGGGGAGCTGTTTTTT
TRBJ1-2	-	15	TRBV15	-	CATSRDPALYYGYTF	TGTGCCACCAGCAGAGATCCGGCCCTGTACTATGGCTACACCTTC
TRBJ2-3	-	15	TRBV19	-	CASSISGSSTDTQYF	TGTGCCAGTAGTATCAGTGGGAGCAGCACAGATACGCAGTATTTT
TRBJ1-4	-	15	TRBV7-2	-	CASSPSRQINEKLFF	TGTGCCAGCAGCCCCTCGCGGCAGATTAATGAAAAACTGTTTTTT
TRBJ2-3	-	15	TRBV19	-	CASSIQPGPSDTQYF	TGTGCCAGTAGTATACAACCGGGACCATCAGATACGCAGTATTTT
TRBJ1-1	-	13	TRBV30	-	CAWTVGPGLEAFF	TGTGCCTGGACTGTCGGCCCGGGCCTGGAAGCTTTCTTT
TRBJ2-5	-	15	TRBV4-1	-	CASSSENGYQETQYF	TGCGCCAGCAGCTCCGAAAACGGCTATCAAGAGACCCAGTACTTC
TRBJ1-2	-	13	TRBV28	once	CASSNGQHYGYTF	TGTGCCAGCAGCAATGGACAGCACTATGGCTACACCTTC
TRBJ2-6	-	13	TRBV7-9	-	CASSPSGANVLTF	TGTGCCAGCAGCCCTTCTGGGGCCAACGTCCTGACTTTC
TRBJ2-7	-	12	TRBV2	-	CASRELVVEQYF	TGTGCCAGCAGGGAACTAGTAGTCGAGCAGTACTTC
TRBJ1-5	TRBD1	14	TRBV27	once	CASSFDREGQPQHF	TGTGCCAGCAGTTTCGACAGGGAGGGTCAGCCCCAGCATTTT
TRBJ2-2	TRBD2	14	TRBV10-3	-	CAIRTSGKIGELFF	TGTGCCATCCGCACTAGCGGGAAAATCGGGGAGCTGTTTTTT
TRBJ2-7	-	13	TRBV6-6	-	CASSPGEVDEQYF	TGTGCCAGCAGCCCAGGAGAGGTCGACGAGCAGTACTTC
TRBJ1-1	-	12	TRBV11-2	-	CASSLDGGEAFF	TGTGCCAGCAGCTTAGATGGCGGGGAAGCTTTCTTT
TRBJ2-7	-	15	TRBV6-1	-	CASSEYGTGSYEQYF	TGTGCCAGCAGTGAATATGGGACTGGGTCCTACGAGCAGTACTTC
TRBJ2-1	TRBD2	17	TRBV7-8	-	CASSPLAGGPGYNEQFF	TGTGCCAGCAGCCCCCTAGCGGGAGGTCCGGGCTACAATGAGCAGTTCTTC
TRBJ1-5	-	14	TRBV11-2	-	CASSLEGSNQPQHF	TGTGCCAGCAGCTTAGAGGGGAGCAATCAGCCCCAGCATTTT
TRBJ1-6	TRBD1	15	TRBV28	-	CASRARTGFHSPLHF	TGTGCCAGCAGAGCTCGGACAGGGTTTCATTCACCCCTCCACTTT
TRBJ2-5	-	16	TRBV7-9	-	CASSFSGDQPQETQYF	TGTGCCAGCAGCTTTAGTGGGGACCAACCCCAGGAGACCCAGTACTTC
TRBJ2-2	-	14	TRBV7-9	-	CASSQRMNTGELFF	TGTGCCAGCAGCCAGAGGATGAACACCGGGGAGCTGTTTTTT
TRBJ2-5	-	15	TRBV30	-	CAWSGQVGVLGTQYF	TGTGCCTGGAGTGGGCAGGTGGGGGTTTTGGGGACCCAGTACTTC
TRBJ1-5	-	14	TRBV7-9	-	CASSSAGGNQPQHF	TGTGCCAGCAGCTCCGCAGGGGGCAATCAGCCCCAGCATTTT
TRBJ2-5	TRBD2	14	TRBV9	-	CASNPAGEWETQYF	TGTGCCAGCAATCCAGCGGGAGAGTGGGAGACCCAGTACTTC
TRBJ2-7	TRBD2	19	TRBV7-2	-	CASSLRLMAGGPNLYEQYF	TGTGCCAGCAGCTTAAGGCTTATGGCGGGAGGGCCTAACCTCTACGAGCAGTACTTC
TRBJ2-7	TRBD1	15	TRBV4-1	-	CASSPRTGGRYEQYF	TGCGCCAGCAGCCCCAGGACAGGGGGCAGGTACGAGCAGTACTTC
TRBJ2-1	TRBD2	15	TRBV28	-	CASRIAGGNYNEQFF	TGTGCCAGCAGGATAGCGGGAGGCAACTACAATGAGCAGTTCTTC
TRBJ1-5	-	13	TRBV30	-	CAWSSGEFQPQHF	TGTGCCTGGAGTTCGGGGGAATTTCAGCCCCAGCATTTT
TRBJ2-7	-	16	TRBV2	-	CASSGGRVGWGYEQYF	TGTGCCAGCAGTGGGGGCAGGGTTGGTTGGGGCTACGAGCAGTACTTC
TRBJ1-1	-	13	TRBV7-9	-	CASSYGGQTEAFF	TGTGCCAGCAGCTACGGTGGGCAGACTGAAGCTTTCTTT
TRBJ2-1	-	14	TRBV29-1	once	CSVDKDRPSNEQFF	TGCAGCGTTGATAAGGACAGACCCTCCAATGAGCAGTTCTTC